This T cell receptor (beta chain) stems from a study of T cells in Graves' hyperthyroidism and ophthalmopathy. Overall study results and limits: Stable hyperthyroidism was separated from ophthalmopathy by a model based on 13 V-J features.

Only a few counts were recorded for this clonotype. What it binds is not known. Per germline, CDR1 MNHNS and CDR2 SASEGT. The CDR3 is made up of 14 amino acids. The V end was cut by 4 bases, the J end by 0 bases, with 9 bases between. The TCR beta CDR3 regions underwent amplification using RNA transcripts as the source. Researchers ran a first-round RT-PCR on the TCR CDR3 using the HTBI primer set. TCRdb ran MiXCR on the multiplex PCR reads and lists one entry per CDR3 protein. The table records about 600,000 distinct CDR3 sequences, 16% of them present only once. The study included ophthalmopathy patients with Clinical Activity Score at least 3, NOSPECS grade at least 4 and duration under 3 months. Uncontrolled infection, other autoimmune disease, pregnancy and lactation each barred patients from inclusion. About 10 ml fresh peripheral blood yielded the PBMCs.

The material sequenced was blood. The receptor was isolated from a woman in her 40s with Graves' ophthalmopathy. This sequence joins TRBV6-1 and TRBJ2-5; a weak D match, TRBD2 (5 bases). The CDR3 DNA follows: TGTGCCAGCAGTGGGCAGACTAACCAAGAGACCCAGTACTTC. Translated, it gives CASSGQTNQETQYF.